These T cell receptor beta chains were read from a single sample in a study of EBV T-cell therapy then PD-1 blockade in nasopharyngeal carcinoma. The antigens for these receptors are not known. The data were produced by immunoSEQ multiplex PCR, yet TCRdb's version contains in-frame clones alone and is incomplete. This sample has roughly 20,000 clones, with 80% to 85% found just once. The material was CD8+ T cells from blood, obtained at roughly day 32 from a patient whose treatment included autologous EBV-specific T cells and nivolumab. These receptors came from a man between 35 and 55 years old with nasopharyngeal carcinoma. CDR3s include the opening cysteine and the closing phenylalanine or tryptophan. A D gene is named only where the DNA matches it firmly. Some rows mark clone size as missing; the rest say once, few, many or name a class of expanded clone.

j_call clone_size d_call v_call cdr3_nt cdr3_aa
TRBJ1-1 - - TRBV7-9 TGTGCCAGCAGCTTGCAGGGAAATGGGAACACTGAAGCTTTCTTT CASSLQGNGNTEAFF
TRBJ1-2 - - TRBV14 TGTGCCAGTCAAAACAGGGTAAACAGGCGTGGCTACACCTTC CASQNRVNRRGYTF
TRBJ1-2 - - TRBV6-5 TGTGCCAGCAGTTACGGGGGCCTTTCGGAAGGCTACACCTTC CASSYGGLSEGYTF
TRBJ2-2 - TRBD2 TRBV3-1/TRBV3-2 TGTGCCAGCAGCCGCGGGGGGTTTAACACCGGGGAGCTGTTTTTT CASSRGGFNTGELFF
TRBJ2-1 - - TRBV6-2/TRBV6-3 TGTGCCAGCAGCTTATACAATGAGCAGTTCTTC CASSLYNEQFF
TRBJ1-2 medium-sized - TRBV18 TGTGCCAGCTCACCACCAATGTGGGAGGGAGGCGATGGCTACACCTTC CASSPPMWEGGDGYTF
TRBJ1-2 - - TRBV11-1 TGTGCCAGCAGCTTAGGGCAAGGCTATGGCTACACCTTC CASSLGQGYGYTF
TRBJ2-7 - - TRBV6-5 TGTGCCAGCAGTTACTCCCCGGACAGCTCCTACGAGCAGTACTTC CASSYSPDSSYEQYF
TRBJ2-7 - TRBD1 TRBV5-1 TGCGCCAGCGGGGACAGCTCCTACGAGCAGTACTTC CASGDSSYEQYF
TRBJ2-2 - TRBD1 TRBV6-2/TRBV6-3 TGTGCCAGCAGTTACGAGGGGGCGGACACCGGGGAGCTGTTTTTT CASSYEGADTGELFF
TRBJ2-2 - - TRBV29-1 TGCAGCGTTGAAGTGGGGTCGGGCACCGGGGAGCTGTTTTTT CSVEVGSGTGELFF
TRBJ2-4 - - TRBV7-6 TGTGCCAGCAGCTTAACTGGGGGCGTTCCAGAAAACATTCAGTACTTC CASSLTGGVPENIQYF
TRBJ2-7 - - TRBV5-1 TGCGCCAGCAGCTTGGGGCAGTACTACGAGCAGTACTTC CASSLGQYYEQYF
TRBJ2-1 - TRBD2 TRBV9 TGTGCCAGCAGCGTCCGTAGCGGGGACTACAATGAGCAGTTCTTC CASSVRSGDYNEQFF
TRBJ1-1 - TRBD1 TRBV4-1 TGCGCCAGCAGCCAGGTGGACAGGGGGCAAACTGAAGCTTTCTTT CASSQVDRGQTEAFF
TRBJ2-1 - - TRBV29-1 TGCAGCGTTGATGGCACAGGGCCCTTTGGTATCTTCTTC CSVDGTGPFGIFF
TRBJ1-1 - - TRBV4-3 TGCGCCAGCAGCCAAGACCCCGCGTACATGAACACTGAAGCTTTCTTT CASSQDPAYMNTEAFF
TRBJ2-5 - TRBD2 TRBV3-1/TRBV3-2 TGTGCCAGCAGCCAAGAAGGCGGGGGGGACCCAAAAGAGACCCAGTACTTC CASSQEGGGDPKETQYF
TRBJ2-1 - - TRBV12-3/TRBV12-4 TGTGCCAGCAGTTTAGCACTCAATGAGCAGTTCTTC CASSLALNEQFF
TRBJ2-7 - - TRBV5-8 TGTGCCAGCAGCTTTGGGACACCCTCCTACGAGCAGTACTTC CASSFGTPSYEQYF
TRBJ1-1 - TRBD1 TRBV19 TGTGCCAGTAGTATTACAGGGGGAACTGAAGCTTTCTTT CASSITGGTEAFF